The 27 T cell receptor beta chains reported below all come from one sample, sequenced in a study of tumor and adjacent non-tumor tissue in lung cancer. RNA was extracted from bulk tissue without any cell sorting. The library came from three nested PCR rounds adapted from ARM-PCR protocols. TCRdb redid the calling of the multiplex PCR reads with MiXCR, one entry per CDR3 protein. The sample holds 60,000 to 85,000 distinct CDR3 sequences, around 73% seen once. Material for sequencing was lung tumor tissue. These receptors came from a man aged 60 to 69 with non-small cell lung cancer.

In regard to this clonotype: A read error is possible here, since a much larger clone lies one base away. The rearrangement uses TRBV20-1 and TRBJ1-4, with D uncertain. Per the germline V gene, CDR1 is DFQATT and CDR2 is SNEGSKA (reference sequence). This CDR3 is built from 12 residues. The CDR3 nucleotides read TGCAATGCTAGACAAGAAGGAGAAAAACTGTTTTTT. It yields the protein CNARQEGEKLFF.

Notes on this clonotype: Relative to the germline gene, one junction end is altered; a read error may explain this. The chain combines TRBV11-2 with TRBJ2-1; D remains unclear. The CDR3 totals 13 residues. From germline, CDR1 is SGHAT and CDR2 FQNNGV. CDR3 DNA sequence: TGTACCAGCAGCCCTTCTCGCGGACATGAGCAGTTCTTC. Amino acid sequence: CTSSPSRGHEQFF. Using reference TRBV11-2 and TRBJ2-1 for the parts outside the CDR3, the full variable domain is EAGVAQSPRYKIIEKRQSVAFWCNPISGHATLYWYQQILGQGPKLLIQFQNNGVVDDSQLPKDRFSAERLKGVDSTLKIQPAKLEDSAVYLCTSSPSRGHEQFFGPGTRLTVL.

V is TRBV20-1 and J is TRBJ2-7; D possibly corresponds to TRBD1 (6 bases). Germline CDR1 DFQATT, CDR2 SNEGSKA (reference sequence). The CDR3 is 14 amino acids. V was shortened by 7 bases and J by 5 bases, with 21 bases between the two germline ends. DNA of the CDR3: TGCAGTGGTGTTTGGATAGGGGGAAGGAACGAGCAGTACTTC. Encoded protein: CSGVWIGGRNEQYF.

As to this clonotype: The final CDR3 position lacks the conserved phenylalanine or tryptophan, pointing to a likely read error. This sequence joins TRBV29-1 and TRBJ1-1, with 8 bases fitting TRBD1. There are 12 residues in the CDR3. The V and J ends lost 6 bases and 8 bases, in that order; junction bases with no gene match: 8. Per the germline V gene, CDR1 is SQVTM and CDR2 is ANQGSEA. Written as DNA, the CDR3 is TGCAGCGTCGATCCTCGGACAGGGGAAGCTTTCATT. Protein: CSVDPRTGEAFI.

The chain recombines TRBV7-9 with TRBJ2-7; 9 bases fit TRBD2. This CDR3 contains 15 residues. With V trimmed by 0 bases and J by 6 bases, 6 bases remained unmatched. CDR1 is SEHNR, CDR2 FQNEAQ, per germline (reference sequence). CDR3 sequence (DNA): TGTGCCAGCAGCTTAGCTAGCGGGAGATTGGGCGAGCAGTACTTC. It yields the protein CASSLASGRLGEQYF.

A remark on this clonotype: Possible read error: a much larger clone is one base away. V and J are TRBV12-3 or TRBV12-4 and TRBJ1-4, with 9 positions matching TRBD1. This CDR3 has 14 residues. CDR3 sequence (DNA): TGTGCCAGAAGTCCGGGACAGGGAAATGAAAATCTGTTTTTT. Translating gives CARSPGQGNENLFF.

For this clonotype: Germline and junction disagree at one end, which may indicate a read error. The chain uses TRBV20-1 and TRBJ1-5; perhaps TRBD1 as D (6 bases). This CDR3 spans 14 amino acids. Germline V gene sequence: CDR1 DFQATT, CDR2 SNEGSKA (reference sequence). The CDR3, as DNA: TGCTGTGCTAGTGGGGACATTCGCAATCAGCCCCAGAATTTT. This codes for CCASGDIRNQPQNF.

On this clonotype itself: A read error may produce the germline difference seen at one junction end. This chain joins TRBV6-5 and TRBJ2-7; D is unresolved. CDR1 and CDR2 from the germline V gene are MNHEY and SVGAGI. This CDR3 spans 14 amino acids. CDR3 DNA: TGTGCCAGCAGTTACGAACGGAACCCCTATGAGCAGTATTTC. Its protein product is CASSYERNPYEQYF.

As concerns this clonotype: Just one base apart from a much larger clone, this may be a read error. The gene calls are TRBV11-3 and TRBJ1-1; weak D call: TRBD1 (5 bases). The CDR3 totals 14 residues. Trimming removed 1 base from V and 7 bases from J, with 13 bases in between. Germline values: CDR1 SGHNT, CDR2 YENEEA. CDR3 residues: CASSLGGDGNEAFF. The CDR3 DNA is TGTGCCAGCAGCTTAGGAGGGGATGGCAATGAAGCTTTCTTT.

In the case of this clonotype: A much larger clone differs from this one at a single base, so this may be a read error. The missing conserved phenylalanine or tryptophan at the end of this CDR3 makes a read error likely. V is TRBV25-1 and J is TRBJ2-5, with D perhaps given as TRBD1 or TRBD2 (5 bases each). Trimming stripped 6 bases from V and 4 bases from J, with 12 bases between. Germline V gene data show CDR1 as MGHDK and CDR2 as SYGVNS. The CDR3 has 13 amino acids. The CDR3 loop is CASSPFGGETQYI. For the CDR3, the DNA is TGTGCCAGCAGCCCTTTTGGGGGAGAGACCCAGTACATC.

A word on this clonotype: An end of the junction does not agree with germline; a read error may underlie this. This rearrangement joins TRBV6-5 to TRBJ2-7; 7 nucleotides agree with TRBD1. Germline V lookup: CDR1 MNHEY, CDR2 SVGAGI. The CDR3 length is 15 residues. CDR3 nucleotides: TGTGTCAGCGGTTACGGGGTTGGACAGGTTTACGAGCAGTACTTC. Translating gives CVSGYGVGQVYEQYF.

In this sample, this clonotype is medium-sized (0.01 to 0.1%). The chain has TRBV20-1 and TRBJ2-5; D is uncertain. The CDR3 sequence is 15 residues long. With 2 bases removed from V and 1 base from J, the gap between germline ends came to 14 bases. Germline CDR1 is DFQATT and CDR2 is SNEGSKA (reference sequence). CDR3 in DNA: TGCAGTGCTAGACCAGTAGCATCAGTCCAAGAGACCCAGTACTTC. Protein sequence: CSARPVASVQETQYF.

This clonotype occurred once. Lacking the conserved final phenylalanine or tryptophan, this CDR3 likely reflects a read error. The rearrangement uses TRBV20-1 and TRBJ2-7; TRBD2 matches at 8 bases. The CDR3 covers 12 residues. The J segment lost 6 bases and the V segment lost 8 bases, leaving 9 bases of the junction unmatched. Germline V gene lookup returns CDR1 DFQATT and CDR2 SNEGSKA (reference sequence). CDR3 nucleotides: TGCAGTCCTCGGGCGGGAGGTAGCGAGCAGTACTCC. Translation: CSPRAGGSEQYS.

In regard to this clonotype: The missing conserved phenylalanine or tryptophan at the end of this CDR3 makes a read error likely. This chain connects TRBV6-5 to TRBJ2-2; 9 bases fit TRBD2. Germline loops: CDR1 MNHEY, CDR2 SVGAGI. This CDR3 is 15 amino acids long. Here the CDR3 DNA reads TGTGCCAGCAGTGGAGCGGGGGGTAAAACCGGGCAGCTGTTTATT. It yields the protein CASSGAGGKTGQLFI.

Of note for this clonotype: At one boundary the junction diverges from the germline segment, which might be a read error. This chain links TRBV20-1 with TRBJ2-5, with D perhaps matching TRBD1 or TRBD2 (5 bases each). Germline V gives CDR1 DFQATT, CDR2 SNEGSKA (reference sequence). This CDR3 comprises 13 residues. Here the CDR3 reads CSARGPPQGTQYF. The CDR3 DNA reads TGCAGTGCTAGAGGACCGCCTCAAGGGACCCAATACTTC.

About this clonotype itself: Sequence at one end of the junction differs from germline and may be a read error. For the CDR3, the DNA is TGTGCCAGCAGGAAGATGGTCGACGGGGGGCTGTTTTTT. Its protein is CASRKMVDGGLFF. The chain recombines TRBV6-5 with TRBJ2-2, with D possibly matching TRBD2 (6 bases). The CDR3 length is 13 residues. From germline, CDR1 is MNHEY and CDR2 SVGAGI.

The table lists this clonotype with many counts. This chain uses TRBV5-1 with TRBJ2-7; 7 nucleotides match TRBD2. The CDR3 has 12 residues. CDR1 and CDR2 (germline): SGHRS, YFSETQ. V trimming: 5 bases; J trimming: 2 bases; junction bases outside the gene matches: 1. The CDR3 DNA reads as TGCGCCAGCAGGGCGGGGGCCTACGAGCAGTACTTC. This gives the protein CASRAGAYEQYF.

On this clonotype itself: Sequence at one end of the junction differs from germline and may be a read error. This chain links TRBV20-1 with TRBJ2-1, with D unclear. The CDR3 has 12 residues. Looked up from germline, CDR1 is DFQATT and CDR2 is SNEGSKA (reference sequence). CDR3 residues: CNARTLVTEQFF. The CDR3 DNA follows: TGCAATGCTAGGACCCTAGTAACTGAGCAGTTCTTC.

This clonotype has just one count. Sequence at one end of the junction differs from germline and may be a read error. This chain connects TRBV20-1 to TRBJ1-4; no definite D call. The CDR3 sequence is 13 residues long. Germline CDR1 and CDR2: DFQATT and SNEGSKA (reference sequence). The CDR3, as DNA: TGCATTGCTAGAGAGCTGGTCGGTGAAGAACTGCTTTTT. This gives the protein CIARELVGEELLF.

The chain carries TRBV29-1 and TRBJ2-1; 8 bases match TRBD2. Germline V lookup: CDR1 SQVTM, CDR2 ANQGSEA. V was pared by 7 bases and J by 7 bases, with 15 bases of the junction left unmatched. This CDR3 has 15 amino acids. The CDR3 sequence is CSANFSGTVTNEQFF. The CDR3, as DNA: TGCAGCGCGAATTTTAGCGGGACGGTGACAAATGAGCAGTTCTTC.

The chain joins TRBV6-5 to TRBJ2-7; D might be TRBD1 (5 bases). The CDR3 is made up of 15 amino acids. V lost 2 bases to trimming and J lost 10 bases, with 21 bases between them. Germline CDR1 MNHEY, CDR2 SVGAGI. The CDR3 nucleotides are TGTGCCAGCAGTTACGGGGCTGGGCAGGTTTACTACCAGTACTTC. Its translation is CASSYGAGQVYYQYF.

This clonotype was observed a few times. At one boundary the junction diverges from the germline segment, which might be a read error. The chain combines TRBV11-2 with TRBJ2-7, with D tentatively TRBD2 (6 bases). Germline CDR1 is SGHAT and CDR2 is FQNNGV. The CDR3 sequence is 14 residues long. CDR3 nucleotide sequence: TGTGCCGGCAGCCGGGGACTTACTGCCTACGAGCAGTACTTC. Translated: CAGSRGLTAYEQYF.

A remark on this clonotype: This clone may be a read error of a much larger clone one base away. This sequence joins TRBV11-2 and TRBJ1-1; maybe TRBD1 (5 bases). CDR3 length: 14 amino acids. Germline V lookup: CDR1 SGHAT, CDR2 FQNNGV. The CDR3 region is CAGSFGTLNTEAFF. The DNA for the CDR3 is TGTGCCGGCAGCTTTGGGACGTTGAACACTGAAGCTTTCTTT.

The sample holds a few counts of this clonotype. Since a much larger clone is just one base distant, this may be a read error. V gene TRBV20-1 combines with J gene TRBJ1-1; possibly TRBD1 for D (5 bases). Trimming pared 7 bases from V and 1 base from J, leaving 13 bases between. The CDR3 runs to 13 residues. CDR1 is DFQATT, CDR2 SNEGSKA, per germline (reference sequence). The CDR3 spells CSDPGRENTEAFF. CDR3 nucleotide sequence: TGCAGTGACCCGGGGCGGGAGAACACTGAAGCTTTCTTT.

A word on this clonotype: At one end the junction does not follow the germline gene, possibly because of a read error. The J gene is TRBJ2-1, the V gene TRBV5-5; tentatively, D is TRBD1 (6 bases). CDR3 length equals 15 residues. CDR1 is SGHKS and CDR2 is YYEKEE in the germline V gene (reference sequence). The CDR3 DNA follows: TGTGCCAACAGCTTGGTGCAGGGGCGGTACAATGAGCAATTCTTC. It is translated as CANSLVQGRYNEQFF.

On this clonotype itself: Relative to the germline gene, one junction end is altered; a read error may explain this. The genes are TRBV10-1 and TRBJ1-2, with 10 bases identical to TRBD1. Germline V gene lookup returns CDR1 WNHNN and CDR2 SYGVQD (reference sequence). The CDR3 loop spans 16 amino acids. In nucleotides, the CDR3 is TGCGCCAGCATCAAGACAGGGGGCCCATTGGGCTATGGATACACCTTC. It is translated as CASIKTGGPLGYGYTF.

V is TRBV24-1 and J is TRBJ2-1, with 7 nucleotides matching TRBD1. This CDR3 has 15 amino acids. From germline, CDR1 is KGHDR and CDR2 SFDVKD. The V gene end was trimmed by 1 base and the J gene end by 8 bases; junction bases not matched to a gene: 7. This CDR3 is CATSDLTGVMDEQFF. The CDR3, as DNA: TGTGCCACCAGTGATTTAACAGGGGTCATGGATGAGCAGTTCTTC.